The clone carrying this T cell receptor (beta chain) rates as large (0.1 to 1%). TCRdb re-called the RT-PCR reads with MiXCR, one entry per CDR3 protein. The sample includes 1,100 to 1,500 distinct CDR3 sequences, around 32% seen only once; the top ten take 9.5% to 10%. The V gene end was trimmed by 5 bases and the J gene end by 8 bases; junction bases not matched to a gene: 18. From germline, CDR1 is DFQATT and CDR2 SNEGSKA (reference sequence). The CDR3 spans 16 residues. The clonotype originates from a female donor with primary Sjogren's syndrome. Sequencing was carried out using memory CD4+ T cells from salivary gland. The V and J genes are TRBV20-1 and TRBJ2-5, with 9 bases matching TRBD2. CDR3 loop: CSARRQLAGSLGTQYF. DNA for the CDR3: TGCAGTGCTCGCCGCCAACTAGCGGGCTCGTTGGGAACCCAGTACTTC.